The rows below give T cell receptor beta chains drawn from one sample of a study of cytomegalovirus exposure and HLA in healthy donors. The table came from immunoSEQ multiplex PCR; TCRdb's copy has only in-frame clones and leaves some out. Of under 200,000 clones detected, 73% appear once; the ten largest clones hold over 1.5%. The sample taken for sequencing was PBMCs. The origin of the receptors is a woman in her twenties or thirties in good health and CMV-seronegative. Both conserved end residues are part of each CDR3. The D gene is left open where the match is weak. Only some rows state a clone size, as once, few, many or a class for expanded clones.

TRBJ2-7 | once | TRBV5-6 | - | CASSLRSPSPYEQYF | TGTGCCAGCAGCTTGCGCTCCCCGAGCCCCTACGAGCAGTACTTC
TRBJ1-2 | - | TRBV6-1 | TRBD1 | CASRGSGQPYGYTF | TGTGCCAGCAGGGGATCGGGACAGCCCTATGGCTACACCTTC
TRBJ2-3 | - | TRBV13 | - | CASSLGSRADTQYF | TGTGCCAGCAGCTTAGGGTCGAGGGCAGATACGCAGTATTTT
TRBJ1-2 | - | TRBV6-5 | TRBD1 | CASSSLLGQAYGHTF | TGTGCCAGCAGTTCACTGCTCGGACAGGCCTATGGCCACACCTTC
TRBJ1-5 | - | TRBV28 | TRBD1 | CASSLMRQGARAQHF | TGTGCCAGCAGTTTAATGAGACAGGGGGCCCGGGCCCAGCATTTT
TRBJ1-2 | - | TRBV2 | - | CASSQQRKDRNGYTF | TGTGCCAGCAGTCAACAAAGAAAAGACAGGAATGGCTACACCTTC
TRBJ1-2 | - | TRBV11-2 | - | CASSPSSRSNYGYTF | TGTGCCAGCAGCCCCTCCAGTCGGAGTAACTATGGCTACACCTTC
TRBJ1-5 | - | TRBV6-5 | TRBD1 | CASSRGTARPQHF | TGTGCCAGCAGCCGGGGGACAGCCCGGCCCCAGCATTTT
TRBJ2-3 | - | TRBV27 | - | CASSKGGTDTQYF | TGTGCCAGCAGTAAGGGAGGCACAGATACGCAGTATTTT
TRBJ1-4 | - | TRBV27 | TRBD1 | CASSQVILQGGYEKLFF | TGTGCCAGCAGTCAAGTTATCCTACAGGGGGGGTATGAAAAACTGTTTTTT
TRBJ1-1 | - | TRBV5-1 | TRBD1 | CASSLSTGGGTEAFF | TGCGCCAGCAGCTTGTCCACAGGGGGGGGAACTGAAGCTTTCTTT
TRBJ1-1 | - | TRBV6-1 | - | CASSETGEDSMNTEAFF | TGTGCCAGCAGTGAAACGGGTGAGGACAGCATGAACACTGAAGCTTTCTTT
TRBJ2-2 | few | TRBV4-1 | - | CASSQEWQVAGELFF | TGCGCCAGCAGCCAAGAATGGCAGGTAGCCGGGGAGCTGTTTTTT
TRBJ2-3 | few | TRBV5-6 | - | CASSLERGIITDTQYF | TGTGCCAGCAGCTTGGAAAGGGGTATAATTACAGATACGCAGTATTTT
TRBJ1-1 | - | TRBV9 | - | CASSDQGDTEAFF | TGTGCCAGCAGCGACCAGGGTGACACTGAAGCTTTCTTT
TRBJ2-7 | few | TRBV14 | - | CASSQGDTFSYEQYF | TGTGCCAGCAGCCAGGGGGACACCTTCTCCTACGAGCAGTACTTC
TRBJ2-4 | - | TRBV5-6 | - | CASSLTRDRRAVF | TGTGCCAGCAGCTTGACTAGGGATAGGAGGGCTGTCTTC
TRBJ2-7 | - | TRBV18 | TRBD1 | CASSGGTGIREQYF | TGTGCCAGCTCCGGGGGGACAGGGATTCGGGAGCAGTACTTC
TRBJ1-1 | few | TRBV7-9 | TRBD1 | CASSQGGSTLNTEAFF | TGTGCCAGCAGCCAGGGGGGTTCTACTCTGAACACTGAAGCTTTCTTT
TRBJ2-1 | - | TRBV13 | TRBD2 | CASSLGGLANEQFF | TGTGCCAGCAGCTTAGGCGGACTAGCGAATGAGCAGTTCTTC
TRBJ1-1 | - | TRBV4-2 | TRBD1 | CASSPDRGRYTEAFF | TGTGCCAGCAGCCCCGACAGGGGACGGTACACTGAAGCTTTCTTT
TRBJ1-1 | few | TRBV7-2 | TRBD1 | CASTTTGLLNTEAFF | TGTGCCAGCACCACGACAGGGCTATTGAACACTGAAGCTTTCTTT
TRBJ2-2 | - | TRBV5-1 | - | CASSYLDLGGTGELFF | TGCGCCAGCAGCTACCTGGACCTGGGGGGCACCGGGGAGCTGTTTTTT
TRBJ1-5 | few | TRBV19 | TRBD1 | CASSMGPGQGARNQPQHF | TGTGCCAGTAGTATGGGGCCAGGACAGGGGGCACGCAATCAGCCCCAGCATTTT
TRBJ2-1 | - | TRBV6-4 | TRBD2 | CASSNEAGGGSYNEQFF | TGTGCCAGCAGCAACGAAGCGGGAGGTGGCTCCTACAATGAGCAGTTCTTC
TRBJ2-7 | - | TRBV7-9 | TRBD2 | CASSPHLGLAVQVEQYF | TGTGCCAGCAGCCCCCACCTCGGACTAGCGGTACAAGTGGAGCAGTACTTC
TRBJ2-1 | few | TRBV15 | TRBD2 | CATSGGPGLALSYNEQFF | TGTGCCACCAGCGGGGGACCGGGACTAGCTCTCTCCTACAATGAGCAGTTCTTC
TRBJ2-7 | - | TRBV7-9 | TRBD2 | CASSSKTSGSRDEQYF | TGTGCCAGCAGCTCAAAGACTAGCGGGAGCCGAGACGAGCAGTACTTC
TRBJ2-7 | once | TRBV4-1 | - | CASSPLGQNNLHYEQYF | TGCGCCAGCAGCCCCCTGGGGCAGAATAATCTCCACTACGAGCAGTACTTC
TRBJ2-3 | - | TRBV7-8 | TRBD1 | CASSLLLAGGGADTQYF | TGTGCCAGCAGCTTACTGTTAGCAGGGGGCGGGGCAGATACGCAGTATTTT
TRBJ1-1 | - | TRBV6-5 | TRBD1 | CASSRDRGLNTEAFF | TGTGCCAGCAGCCGGGACAGGGGCCTGAACACTGAAGCTTTCTTT
TRBJ1-1 | - | TRBV5-4 | - | CASSYRVEGTEAFF | TGTGCCAGCAGCTACAGGGTAGAAGGCACTGAAGCTTTCTTT
TRBJ1-1 | - | TRBV30 | - | CAWIRRGGYGNTEAFF | TGTGCCTGGATCCGACGAGGGGGATACGGGAACACTGAAGCTTTCTTT
TRBJ2-2 | - | TRBV7-6 | - | CASSLDSLDTGELFF | TGTGCCAGCAGCTTAGATTCCCTAGACACCGGGGAGCTGTTTTTT
TRBJ1-4 | few | TRBV9 | TRBD1 | CASSVRGSLNEKLFF | TGTGCCAGCAGCGTCAGGGGGTCCCTTAATGAAAAACTGTTTTTT
TRBJ2-1 | - | TRBV5-4 | TRBD1 | CASSLSGTGDYNEQFF | TGTGCCAGCAGCTTGTCCGGGACAGGGGACTACAATGAGCAGTTCTTC
TRBJ1-2 | - | TRBV5-4 | - | CASSQSGGARYGYTF | TGTGCCAGCAGCCAATCTGGGGGGGCCCGGTATGGCTACACCTTC
TRBJ2-3 | - | TRBV30 | TRBD2 | CAWRAGLASTDTQYF | TGTGCCTGGAGGGCCGGACTAGCTAGCACAGATACGCAGTATTTT
TRBJ1-6 | - | TRBV2 | TRBD1 | CASRPRDSFSPLHF | TGTGCCAGCAGGCCGCGGGACAGCTTTTCACCCCTCCACTTT
TRBJ2-1 | - | TRBV5-6 | TRBD1 | CASSTWTGDEQFF | TGTGCCAGCAGCACCTGGACAGGCGATGAGCAGTTCTTC
TRBJ1-3 | - | TRBV7-6 | - | CASSLGGHGNTIYF | TGTGCCAGCAGCTTAGGAGGACATGGAAACACCATATATTTT
TRBJ2-7 | - | TRBV4-1 | - | CASSQTSSSYEQYF | TGCGCCAGCAGCCAAACCTCTAGCTCCTACGAGCAGTACTTC
TRBJ2-3 | - | TRBV7-9 | TRBD2 | CASSLGLARGDTQYF | TGTGCCAGCAGCTTAGGACTAGCGAGGGGAGATACGCAGTATTTT
TRBJ2-5 | few | TRBV11-2 | TRBD2 | CASSPGLAGVLQETQYF | TGTGCCAGCAGCCCTGGACTAGCGGGAGTGCTCCAGGAGACCCAGTACTTC
TRBJ2-7 | once | TRBV19 | TRBD2 | CASSIGGSGLAVYEQYF | TGTGCCAGTAGTATAGGAGGCTCGGGACTAGCAGTTTACGAGCAGTACTTC
TRBJ1-6 | - | TRBV6-1 | TRBD1 | CASRETGMNNSPLHF | TGTGCCAGCAGGGAGACAGGGATGAATAATTCACCCCTCCACTTT
TRBJ1-6 | - | TRBV5-5 | TRBD1 | CASSLAQGARRNSPLHF | TGTGCCAGCAGCTTGGCCCAGGGGGCGCGTAGAAATTCACCCCTCCACTTT
TRBJ1-4 | - | TRBV7-9 | - | CASGELSSQGNEKLFF | TGTGCCAGCGGAGAGCTTTCCTCCCAGGGTAATGAAAAACTGTTTTTT
TRBJ2-3 | - | TRBV5-1 | - | CASSLNGGAFPDTQYF | TGCGCCAGCAGCTTGAACGGGGGTGCCTTCCCAGATACGCAGTATTTT
TRBJ2-1 | - | TRBV4-1 | TRBD2 | CASSQVGLADHNEQFF | TGCGCCAGCAGCCAAGTCGGGCTAGCGGATCACAATGAGCAGTTCTTC
TRBJ2-3 | - | TRBV6-6 | TRBD1 | CASRDRGKADTQYF | TGTGCCAGCCGGGACAGGGGGAAGGCAGATACGCAGTATTTT
TRBJ2-5 | - | TRBV7-9 | - | CASSGGTGYQETQYF | TGTGCCAGCAGCGGGGGGACGGGATACCAAGAGACCCAGTACTTC
TRBJ2-3 | - | TRBV2 | TRBD2 | CASIRSVLAVITDTQYF | TGTGCCAGCATAAGATCCGTCCTAGCGGTGATCACAGATACGCAGTATTTT
TRBJ2-1 | - | TRBV14 | - | CASSQATGGRYNEQFF | TGTGCCAGCAGCCAAGCAACGGGCGGGCGTTACAATGAGCAGTTCTTC
TRBJ1-5 | - | TRBV30 | TRBD1 | CAWSSIQGQSQPQHF | TGTGCCTGGAGTTCAATACAGGGGCAAAGTCAGCCCCAGCATTTT